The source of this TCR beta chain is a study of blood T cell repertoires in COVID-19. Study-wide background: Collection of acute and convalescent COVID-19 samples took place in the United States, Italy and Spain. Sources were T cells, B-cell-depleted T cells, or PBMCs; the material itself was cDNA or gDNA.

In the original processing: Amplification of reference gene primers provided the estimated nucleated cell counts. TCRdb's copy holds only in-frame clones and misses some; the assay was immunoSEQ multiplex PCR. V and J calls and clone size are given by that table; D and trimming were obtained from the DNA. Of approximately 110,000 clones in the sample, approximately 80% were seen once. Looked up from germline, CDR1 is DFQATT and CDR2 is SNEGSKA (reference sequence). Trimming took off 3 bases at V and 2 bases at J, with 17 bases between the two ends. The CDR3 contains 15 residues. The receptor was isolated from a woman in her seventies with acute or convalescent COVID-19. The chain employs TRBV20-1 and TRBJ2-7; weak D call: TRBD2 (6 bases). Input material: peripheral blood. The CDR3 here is CSASPLGGSTYEQYF. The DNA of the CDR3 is TGCAGTGCTAGTCCTCTAGGAGGGAGTACCTACGAGCAGTACTTC.